This T cell receptor beta chain was observed in a study of blood T cell repertoires in COVID-19. Study details: PBMCs, B-cell-depleted T cells, or T cells provided the cDNA or gDNA that made up the material.

Generated by immunoSEQ multiplex PCR, the TCRdb table keeps only in-frame clones and is missing some. The sample lists roughly 440,000 clones, about 91% occurring once. This CDR3 has 13 amino acids. While infection was still active, Seattle patients were enrolled and then followed longitudinally. This clonotype was obtained from a woman in her forties or fifties with COVID-19, enrolled during active disease. This chain connects TRBV12-3 or TRBV12-4 to TRBJ2-7; tentative D call: TRBD1 (6 bases). The sequenced sample consisted of peripheral blood. The chain's CDR3 is CASTDSPPYEQYF. The CDR3 nucleotides read TGTGCTTCCACGGACAGTCCCCCCTACGAGCAGTACTTC.